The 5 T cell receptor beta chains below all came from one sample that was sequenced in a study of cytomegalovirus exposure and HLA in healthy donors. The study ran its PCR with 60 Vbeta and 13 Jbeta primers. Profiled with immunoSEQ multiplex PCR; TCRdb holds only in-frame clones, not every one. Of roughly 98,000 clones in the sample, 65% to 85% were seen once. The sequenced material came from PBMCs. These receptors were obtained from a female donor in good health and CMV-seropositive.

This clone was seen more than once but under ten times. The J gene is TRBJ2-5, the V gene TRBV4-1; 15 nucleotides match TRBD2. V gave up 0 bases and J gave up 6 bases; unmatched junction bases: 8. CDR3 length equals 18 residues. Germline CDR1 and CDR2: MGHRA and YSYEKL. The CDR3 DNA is TGCGCCAGCAGCCAAGAGAGGGGACTAGCGGGGGGCTTTCAGACCCAGTACTTC. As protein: CASSQERGLAGGFQTQYF.

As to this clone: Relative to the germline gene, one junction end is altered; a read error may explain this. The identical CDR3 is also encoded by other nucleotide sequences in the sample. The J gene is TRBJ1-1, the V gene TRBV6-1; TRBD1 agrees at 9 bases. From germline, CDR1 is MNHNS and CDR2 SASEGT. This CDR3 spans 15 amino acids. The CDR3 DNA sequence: TGTGCCAGCAGCGCCGTAAGGACAGGGGCCTCTGAAGCCTTCTTT. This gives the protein CASSAVRTGASEAFF.

DNA for the CDR3: TGTGCCAGCAGCTTGGTAGGACAGGGGAGGAAGTACTTC. Translating gives CASSLVGQGRKYF. The chain has TRBV7-2 and TRBJ2-5; 9 bases map to TRBD1. The CDR3 covers 13 residues. J lost 12 bases, V lost 3 bases, and 8 bases had no gene match. From germline, CDR1 is SGHTA and CDR2 FQGNSA.

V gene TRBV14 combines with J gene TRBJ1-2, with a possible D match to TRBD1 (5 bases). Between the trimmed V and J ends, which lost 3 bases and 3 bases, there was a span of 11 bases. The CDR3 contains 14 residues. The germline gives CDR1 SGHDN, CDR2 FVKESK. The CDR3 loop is CASSQGREDYGYTF. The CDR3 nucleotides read TGTGCCAGCAGCCAGGGACGGGAGGACTATGGCTACACCTTC.

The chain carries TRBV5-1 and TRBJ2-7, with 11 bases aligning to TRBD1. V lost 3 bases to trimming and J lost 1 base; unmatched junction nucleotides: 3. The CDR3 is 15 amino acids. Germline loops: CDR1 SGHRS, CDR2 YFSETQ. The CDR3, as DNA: TGCGCCAGCAGCTACGGACAGGGGGCTTCCTACGAGCAGTACTTC. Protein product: CASSYGQGASYEQYF.